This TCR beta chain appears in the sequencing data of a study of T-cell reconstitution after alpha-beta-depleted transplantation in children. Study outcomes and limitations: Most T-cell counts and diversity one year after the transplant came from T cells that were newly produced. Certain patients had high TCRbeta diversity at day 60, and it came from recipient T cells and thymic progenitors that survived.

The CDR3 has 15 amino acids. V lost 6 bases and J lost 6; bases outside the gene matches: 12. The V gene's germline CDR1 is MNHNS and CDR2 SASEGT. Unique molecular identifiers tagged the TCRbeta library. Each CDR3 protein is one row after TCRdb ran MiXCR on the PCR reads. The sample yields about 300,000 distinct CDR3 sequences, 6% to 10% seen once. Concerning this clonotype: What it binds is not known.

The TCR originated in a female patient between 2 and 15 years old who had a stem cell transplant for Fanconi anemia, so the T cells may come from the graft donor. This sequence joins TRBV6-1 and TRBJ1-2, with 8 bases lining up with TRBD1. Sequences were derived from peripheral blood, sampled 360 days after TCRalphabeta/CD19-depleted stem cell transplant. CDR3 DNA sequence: TGTGCCAGCAGCCTACAGACAGGGGTGGGTGATGGCTACACCTTC. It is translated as CASSLQTGVGDGYTF.